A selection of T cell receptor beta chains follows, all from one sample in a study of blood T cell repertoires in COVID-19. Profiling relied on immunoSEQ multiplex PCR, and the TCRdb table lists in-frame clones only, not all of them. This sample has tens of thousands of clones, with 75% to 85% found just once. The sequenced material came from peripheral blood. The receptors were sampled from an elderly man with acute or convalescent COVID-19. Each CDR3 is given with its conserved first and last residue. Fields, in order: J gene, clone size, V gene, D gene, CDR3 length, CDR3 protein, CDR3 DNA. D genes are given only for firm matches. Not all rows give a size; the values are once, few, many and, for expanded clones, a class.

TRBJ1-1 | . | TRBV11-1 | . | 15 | CASSHPNGAGTEAFF | TGTGCCAGCAGCCACCCCAATGGGGCAGGAACTGAAGCTTTCTTT
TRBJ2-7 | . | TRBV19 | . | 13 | CASSPRGSYEQYF | TGTGCCAGTAGTCCTCGGGGGTCCTACGAGCAGTACTTC
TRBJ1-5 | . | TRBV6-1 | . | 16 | CASSEPGIYSNQPQHF | TGTGCCAGCAGTGAACCGGGGATCTATAGCAATCAGCCCCAGCATTTT
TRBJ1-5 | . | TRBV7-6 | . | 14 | CASSPGLNNQPQHF | TGTGCCAGCAGCCCGGGACTGAACAATCAGCCCCAGCATTTT
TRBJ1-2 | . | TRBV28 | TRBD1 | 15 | CASSIPGQPNYGYTF | TGTGCCAGCAGTATACCGGGACAGCCAAACTATGGCTACACCTTC
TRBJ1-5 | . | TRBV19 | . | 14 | CASRDRFGNQPQHF | TGTGCCAGTAGAGACAGGTTTGGCAATCAGCCCCAGCATTTT
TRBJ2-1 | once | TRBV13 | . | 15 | CASSLERGSYNEQFF | TGTGCCAGCAGCTTAGAACGGGGGTCCTACAATGAGCAGTTCTTC
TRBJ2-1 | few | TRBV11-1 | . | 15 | CASSLWGESYNEQFF | TGTGCCAGCAGCTTATGGGGGGAGTCCTACAATGAGCAGTTCTTC
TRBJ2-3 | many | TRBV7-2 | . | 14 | CASSRASGTDTQYF | TGTGCCAGCAGCAGGGCTAGCGGCACAGATACGCAGTATTTT
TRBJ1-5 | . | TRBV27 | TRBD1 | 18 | CASSLSRPGQGAGQPQHF | TGTGCCAGCAGTTTATCCCGCCCGGGACAGGGGGCTGGCCAGCCCCAGCATTTT
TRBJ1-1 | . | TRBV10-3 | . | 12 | CAITGTAAQAFF | TGTGCCATCACCGGGACTGCCGCACAAGCTTTCTTT
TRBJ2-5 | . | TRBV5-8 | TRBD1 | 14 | CASSPTGMRETQYF | TGTGCCAGCAGCCCGACAGGGATGAGAGAGACCCAGTACTTC
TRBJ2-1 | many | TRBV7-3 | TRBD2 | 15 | CASSSGLAGYNEQFF | TGTGCCAGCAGCTCCGGACTAGCGGGTTACAATGAGCAGTTCTTC
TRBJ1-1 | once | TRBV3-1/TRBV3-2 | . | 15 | CASSQAGIRNTEAFF | TGTGCCAGCAGCCAGGCAGGGATAAGGAACACTGAAGCTTTCTTT
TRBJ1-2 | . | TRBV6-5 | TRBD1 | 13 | CASRGQANYGYTF | TGTGCCAGCAGAGGACAGGCTAACTATGGCTACACCTTC
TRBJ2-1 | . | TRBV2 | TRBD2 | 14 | CASIGTIPYNEQFF | TGTGCCAGCATAGGGACTATCCCCTACAATGAGCAGTTCTTC
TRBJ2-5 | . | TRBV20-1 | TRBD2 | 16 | CSASLGLAGPRETQYF | TGCAGTGCTAGTCTCGGACTAGCGGGACCTCGAGAGACCCAGTACTTC
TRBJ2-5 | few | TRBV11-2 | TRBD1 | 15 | CASSSYRGRRETQYF | TGTGCCAGCAGCTCCTACAGGGGGCGCAGAGAGACCCAGTACTTC
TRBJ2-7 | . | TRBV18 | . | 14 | CASSRGLEGYEQYF | TGTGCCAGCTCGCGGGGGCTAGAGGGCTACGAGCAGTACTTC
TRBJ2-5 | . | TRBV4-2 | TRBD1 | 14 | CASSQTGLQETQYF | TGTGCCAGCAGCCAGACAGGGTTACAAGAGACCCAGTACTTC
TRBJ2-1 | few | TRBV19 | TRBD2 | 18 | CASSNPTATSGSYNEQFF | TGTGCCAGTAGTAACCCGACCGCTACTAGCGGGTCCTACAATGAGCAGTTCTTC
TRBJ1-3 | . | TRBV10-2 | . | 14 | CASKQGNSGNTIYF | TGCGCCAGCAAACAGGGAAACTCTGGAAACACCATATATTTT